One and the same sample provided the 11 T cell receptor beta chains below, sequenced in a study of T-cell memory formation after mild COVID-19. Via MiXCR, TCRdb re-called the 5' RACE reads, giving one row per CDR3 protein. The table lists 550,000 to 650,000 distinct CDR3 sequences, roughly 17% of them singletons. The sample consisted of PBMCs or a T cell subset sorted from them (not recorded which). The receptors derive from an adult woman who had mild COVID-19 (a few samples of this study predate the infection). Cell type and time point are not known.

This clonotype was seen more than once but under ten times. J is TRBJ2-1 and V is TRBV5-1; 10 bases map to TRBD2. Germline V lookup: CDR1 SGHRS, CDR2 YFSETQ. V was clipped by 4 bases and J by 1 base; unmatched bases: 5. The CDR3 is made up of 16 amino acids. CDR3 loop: CASSAGLAVSYNEQFF. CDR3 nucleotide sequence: TGCGCCAGCAGCGCCGGACTAGCGGTTTCCTACAATGAGCAGTTCTTC.

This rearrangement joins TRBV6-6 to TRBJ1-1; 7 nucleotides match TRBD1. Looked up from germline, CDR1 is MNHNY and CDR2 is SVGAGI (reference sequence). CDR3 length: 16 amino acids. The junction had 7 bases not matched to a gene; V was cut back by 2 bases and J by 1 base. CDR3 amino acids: CASSYNGQAGNTEAFF. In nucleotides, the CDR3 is TGTGCCAGCAGTTACAACGGACAGGCAGGGAACACTGAAGCTTTCTTT.

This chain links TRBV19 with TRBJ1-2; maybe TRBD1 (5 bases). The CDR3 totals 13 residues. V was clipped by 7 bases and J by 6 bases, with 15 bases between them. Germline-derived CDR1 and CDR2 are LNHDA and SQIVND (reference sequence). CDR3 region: CASNIRATDGYTF. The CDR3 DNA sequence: TGTGCCAGTAACATCAGGGCAACGGATGGCTACACCTTC.

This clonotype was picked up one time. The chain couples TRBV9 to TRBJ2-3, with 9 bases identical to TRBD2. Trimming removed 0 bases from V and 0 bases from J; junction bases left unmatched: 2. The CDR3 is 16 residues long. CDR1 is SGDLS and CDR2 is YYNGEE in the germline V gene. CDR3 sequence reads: CASSVASGGSTDTQYF. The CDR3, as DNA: TGTGCCAGCAGCGTAGCCAGCGGGGGGAGCACAGATACGCAGTATTTT.

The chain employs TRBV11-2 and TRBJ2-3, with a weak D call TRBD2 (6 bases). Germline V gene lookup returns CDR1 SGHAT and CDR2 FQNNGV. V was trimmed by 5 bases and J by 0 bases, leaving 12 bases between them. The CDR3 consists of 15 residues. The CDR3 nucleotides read TGTGCCAGCAGCAATAGCGGTACTAGCACAGATACGCAGTATTTT. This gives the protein CASSNSGTSTDTQYF.

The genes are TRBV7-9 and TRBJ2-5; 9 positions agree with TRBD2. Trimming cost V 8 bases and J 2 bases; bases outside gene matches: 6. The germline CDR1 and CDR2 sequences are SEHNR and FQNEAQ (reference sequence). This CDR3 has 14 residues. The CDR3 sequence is CASVAGGPQETQYF. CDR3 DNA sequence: TGTGCCAGCGTGGCGGGAGGGCCGCAAGAGACCCAGTACTTC.

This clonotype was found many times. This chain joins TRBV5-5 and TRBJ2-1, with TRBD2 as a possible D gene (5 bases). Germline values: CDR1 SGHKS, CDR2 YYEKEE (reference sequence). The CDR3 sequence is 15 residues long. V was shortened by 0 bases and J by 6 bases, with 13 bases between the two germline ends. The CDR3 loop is CASSLGQAGGNEQFF. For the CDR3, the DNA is TGTGCCAGCAGCTTGGGCCAGGCTGGAGGCAATGAGCAGTTCTTC.

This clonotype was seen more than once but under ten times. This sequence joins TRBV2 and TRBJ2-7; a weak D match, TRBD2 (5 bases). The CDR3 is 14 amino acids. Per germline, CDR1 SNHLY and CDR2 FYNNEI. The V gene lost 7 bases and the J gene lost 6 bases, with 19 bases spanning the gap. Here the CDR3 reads CASTLNSGLFEQYF. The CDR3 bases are TGTGCCAGCACTCTTAACAGCGGCCTCTTCGAGCAGTACTTC.

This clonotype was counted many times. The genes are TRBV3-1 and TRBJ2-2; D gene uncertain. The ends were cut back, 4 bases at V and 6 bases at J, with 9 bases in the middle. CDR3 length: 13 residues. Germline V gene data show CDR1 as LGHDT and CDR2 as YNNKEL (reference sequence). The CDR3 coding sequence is TGTGCCAGCAGCCTAAACGGCCCCGGGGAGCTGTTTTTT. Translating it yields CASSLNGPGELFF.

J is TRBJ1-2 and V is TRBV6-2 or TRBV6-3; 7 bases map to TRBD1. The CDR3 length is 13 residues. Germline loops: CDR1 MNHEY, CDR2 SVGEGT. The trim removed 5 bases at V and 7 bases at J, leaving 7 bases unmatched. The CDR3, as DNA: TGTGCCAGCAGTCTACAGGGGTATCTTGGCTACACCTTC. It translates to CASSLQGYLGYTF.

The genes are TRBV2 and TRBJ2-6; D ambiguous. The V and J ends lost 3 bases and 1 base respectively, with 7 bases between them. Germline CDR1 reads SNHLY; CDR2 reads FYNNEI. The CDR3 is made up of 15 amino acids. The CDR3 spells CASSEHRSGANVLTF. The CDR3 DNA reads TGTGCCAGCAGTGAGCACCGGTCTGGGGCCAACGTCCTGACTTTC.